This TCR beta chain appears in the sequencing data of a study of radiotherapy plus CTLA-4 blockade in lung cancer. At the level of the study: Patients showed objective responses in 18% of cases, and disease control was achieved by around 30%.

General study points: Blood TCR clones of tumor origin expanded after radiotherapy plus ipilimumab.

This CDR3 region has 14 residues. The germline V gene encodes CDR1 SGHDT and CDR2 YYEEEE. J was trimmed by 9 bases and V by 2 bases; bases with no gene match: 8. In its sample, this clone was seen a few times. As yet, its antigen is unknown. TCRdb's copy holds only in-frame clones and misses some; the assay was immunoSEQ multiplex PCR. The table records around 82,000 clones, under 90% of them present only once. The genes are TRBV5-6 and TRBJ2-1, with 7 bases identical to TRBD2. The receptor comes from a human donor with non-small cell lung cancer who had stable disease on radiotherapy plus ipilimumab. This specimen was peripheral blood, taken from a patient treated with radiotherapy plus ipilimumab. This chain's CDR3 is CASSFDRGRGEQFF. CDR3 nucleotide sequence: TGTGCCAGCAGCTTTGACAGAGGGAGGGGTGAGCAGTTCTTC.